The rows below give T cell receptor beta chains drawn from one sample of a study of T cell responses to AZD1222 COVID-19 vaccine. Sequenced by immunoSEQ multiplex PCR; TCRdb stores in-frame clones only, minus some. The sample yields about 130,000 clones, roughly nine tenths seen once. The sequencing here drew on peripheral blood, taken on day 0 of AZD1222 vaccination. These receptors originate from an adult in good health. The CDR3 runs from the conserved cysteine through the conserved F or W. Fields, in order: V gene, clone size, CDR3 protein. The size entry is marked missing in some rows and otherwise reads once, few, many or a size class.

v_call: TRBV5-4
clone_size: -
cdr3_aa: CASRRVAGGPADTQYF

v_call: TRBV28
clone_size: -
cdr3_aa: CASDPGQPIDQPQHF

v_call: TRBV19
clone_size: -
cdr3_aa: CASGASGAIGNTIYF

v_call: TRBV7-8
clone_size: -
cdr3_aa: CASSPLRQSGNTIYF

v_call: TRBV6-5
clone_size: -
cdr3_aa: CASISGLWGRNTIYF

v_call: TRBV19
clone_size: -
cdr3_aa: CASSITSGNTGELFF

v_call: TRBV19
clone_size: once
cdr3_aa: CASRPVPGTTASEQFF

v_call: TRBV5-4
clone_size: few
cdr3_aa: CASSLRLAKSTDTQYF

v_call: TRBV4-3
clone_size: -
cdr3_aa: CASSQEGGFYNEQFF

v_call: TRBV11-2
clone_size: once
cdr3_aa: CASSRGLAGSSYNEQFF